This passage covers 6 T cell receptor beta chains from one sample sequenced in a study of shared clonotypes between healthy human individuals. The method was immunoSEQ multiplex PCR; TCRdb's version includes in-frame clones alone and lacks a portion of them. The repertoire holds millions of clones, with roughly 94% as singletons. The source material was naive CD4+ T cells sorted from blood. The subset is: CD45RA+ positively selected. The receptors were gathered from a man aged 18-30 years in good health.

CDR3: CASKGTGDNQPQHF. DNA for the CDR3: TGCGCCAGCAAGGGGACAGGAGATAATCAGCCCCAGCATTTT. This sequence joins TRBV10-2 and TRBJ1-5; 8 positions agree with TRBD1. The ends lost 7 bases at V and 4 bases at J; junction bases unmatched: 6. CDR1 and CDR2 from the germline V gene are WSHSY and SAAADI. The CDR3 runs to 14 residues.

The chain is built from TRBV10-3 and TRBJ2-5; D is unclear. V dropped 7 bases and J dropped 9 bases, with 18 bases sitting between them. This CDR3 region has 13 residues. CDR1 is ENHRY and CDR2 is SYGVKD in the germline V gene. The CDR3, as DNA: TGTGCCATCAAGAGCGAAGGCGGCAGGCCCCAGTACTTC. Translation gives CAIKSEGGRPQYF.

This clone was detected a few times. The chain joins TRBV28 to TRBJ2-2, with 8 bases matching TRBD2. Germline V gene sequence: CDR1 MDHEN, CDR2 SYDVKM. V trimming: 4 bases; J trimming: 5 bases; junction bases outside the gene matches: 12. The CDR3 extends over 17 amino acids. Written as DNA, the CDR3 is TGTGCCAGCAGTTCTCCCGGGAGGGGGAAGTTGACCGGGGAGCTGTTTTTT. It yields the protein CASSSPGRGKLTGELFF.

CDR3 sequence (DNA): TGTGCCAGCAGTCTAGGTTCGCCTTACAATGAGCAGTTCTTC. The encoded protein is CASSLGSPYNEQFF. The chain combines TRBV6-5 with TRBJ2-1; D unresolved. V shed 5 bases and J shed 4 bases, with 12 bases lying between them. Germline assignment: CDR1 MNHEY and CDR2 SVGAGI. This CDR3 comprises 14 residues.

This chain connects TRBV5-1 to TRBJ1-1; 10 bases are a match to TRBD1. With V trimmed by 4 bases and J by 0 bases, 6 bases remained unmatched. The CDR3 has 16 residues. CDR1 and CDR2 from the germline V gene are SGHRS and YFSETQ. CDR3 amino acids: CASSLLGQGMNTEAFF. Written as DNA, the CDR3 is TGCGCCAGCAGCCTACTGGGACAGGGGATGAACACTGAAGCTTTCTTT.

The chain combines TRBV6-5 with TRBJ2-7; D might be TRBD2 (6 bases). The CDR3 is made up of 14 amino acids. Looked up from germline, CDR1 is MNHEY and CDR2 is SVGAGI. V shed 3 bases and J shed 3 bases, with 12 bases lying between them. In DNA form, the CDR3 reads TGTGCCAGCAGTTATGCGGACGGGGGCTACGAGCAGTACTTC. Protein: CASSYADGGYEQYF.